These 15 T cell receptor beta chains were sequenced from one sample in a study of shared clonotypes between healthy human individuals. Assay: immunoSEQ multiplex PCR; the TCRdb copy retains only in-frame clones and omits some. The table has around 1.5 million clones, around 98% seen once. The sample consisted of naive CD4+ T cells sorted from blood. Indicated subset: CD45RA+ positively selected. These receptors were collected from a man younger than 45 in good health.

The V gene is TRBV7-3, the J gene TRBJ2-1; 7 nucleotides align to TRBD1. The J segment lost 8 bases and the V segment lost 4 bases, leaving 2 bases of the junction unmatched. The CDR3 is 12 residues long. Germline-derived CDR1 and CDR2 are SGHTA and FQGTGA. CDR3 in DNA: TGTGCCAGCAGCTCACAGGGGCATGAGCAGTTCTTC. Encoded protein: CASSSQGHEQFF.

The CDR3 sequence: CASSRRDRDQPQHF. CDR3 nucleotides: TGTGCCAGTAGTCGCCGGGACAGGGATCAGCCCCAGCATTTT. The chain recombines TRBV19 with TRBJ1-5, with TRBD1 matching 9 bases. This CDR3 contains 14 residues. Germline loops: CDR1 LNHDA, CDR2 SQIVND (reference sequence). V gave up 5 bases and J gave up 5 bases; unmatched junction bases: 4.

For this clone: Within the sample, other DNA sequences also encode this same CDR3. V usage is TRBV28 and J usage is TRBJ2-1, with 8 bases lining up with TRBD1. The J segment lost 4 bases and the V segment lost 5 bases, leaving 4 bases of the junction unmatched. Germline V lookup: CDR1 MDHEN, CDR2 SYDVKM. The CDR3 totals 14 residues. CDR3 nucleotides: TGTGCCAGCAGTAGAGACAGGGGTTACAATGAGCAGTTCTTC. Encoded protein: CASSRDRGYNEQFF.

The chain has TRBV10-3 and TRBJ1-1, with 12 bases identical to TRBD1. This CDR3 has 15 amino acids. From germline, CDR1 is ENHRY and CDR2 SYGVKD. The V and J ends lost 2 bases and 5 bases, in that order; junction bases with no gene match: 3. The CDR3 bases are TGTGCCATCAGTGAGGGGACAGGGGGCTTTACTGAAGCTTTCTTT. Translation gives CAISEGTGGFTEAFF.

This rearrangement joins TRBV11-2 to TRBJ1-5; 8 nucleotides agree with TRBD1. The length of the CDR3 is 13 residues. From germline, CDR1 is SGHAT and CDR2 FQNNGV. V was clipped by 3 bases and J by 5 bases; unmatched bases: 0. CDR3 region: CASSLTGDQPQHF. The CDR3, as DNA: TGTGCCAGCAGCTTGACAGGGGATCAGCCCCAGCATTTT.

The chain links TRBV2 to TRBJ1-1; D is perhaps TRBD1 (6 bases). The germline gives CDR1 SNHLY, CDR2 FYNNEI. Trimming took 11 bases from V and 3 from J, leaving 19 bases between them. The CDR3 runs to 14 residues. The CDR3 sequence is CAAGGTRGDTEAFF. CDR3 in DNA: TGTGCCGCGGGGGGCACAAGAGGAGACACTGAAGCTTTCTTT.

The gene calls are TRBV10-2 and TRBJ1-2; D remains unclear. Germline V lookup: CDR1 WSHSY, CDR2 SAAADI. The V gene lost 4 bases and the J gene lost 5 bases, with 14 bases spanning the gap. The CDR3 sequence is 14 residues long. The DNA for the CDR3 is TGCGCCAGCAGTGTAACCATCTCGGGGTATGGCTACACCTTC. It encodes CASSVTISGYGYTF.

V and J are TRBV6-5 and TRBJ1-2; D unresolved. CDR1 and CDR2 from the germline V gene are MNHEY and SVGAGI. The V and J ends lost 6 bases and 2 bases respectively, with 16 bases between them. This CDR3 comprises 15 residues. In nucleotides, the CDR3 is TGTGCCAGCAGAGGTCTCCGGGTTACAAACTATGGCTACACCTTC. Its translation is CASRGLRVTNYGYTF.

The J gene is TRBJ2-2, the V gene TRBV2; D may be TRBD1 (6 bases). Trimming removed 3 bases at V and 4 bases at J, with 9 bases between. The CDR3 is 14 amino acids. Germline lookup yields CDR1 SNHLY and CDR2 FYNNEI. DNA of the CDR3: TGTGCCAGCAGTGAGTTCAGGGGCACCGGGGAGCTGTTTTTT. Translated, it gives CASSEFRGTGELFF.

This clone has only one observation. The chain joins TRBV18 to TRBJ2-5; weak D call: TRBD1 (6 bases). The CDR3 consists of 16 residues. V was cut by 2 bases and J by 3 bases, with 16 bases left in between. The germline CDR1 and CDR2 sequences are KGHSH and LQKENI. The CDR3 is CASSPFEDRKEETQYF. The CDR3 DNA reads as TGTGCCAGCTCACCATTTGAAGACAGGAAGGAAGAGACCCAGTACTTC. Full variable domain (missing parts from reference TRBV18 and TRBJ2-5): NAGVMQNPRHLVRRRGQEARLRCSPMKGHSHVYWYRQLPEEGLKFMVYLQKENIIDESGMPKERFSAEFPKEGPSILRIQQVVRGDSAAYFCASSPFEDRKEETQYFGPGTRLLVL.

This rearrangement joins TRBV19 to TRBJ2-3, with 9 bases fitting TRBD1. The J segment lost 8 bases and the V segment lost 3 bases, leaving 9 bases of the junction unmatched. The CDR3 totals 15 residues. CDR1 and CDR2 from the germline V gene are LNHDA and SQIVND (reference sequence). CDR3 sequence: CASSIRTGDGLTQYF. DNA of the CDR3: TGTGCCAGTAGTATCAGGACAGGGGATGGCCTTACGCAGTATTTT.

The chain employs TRBV9 and TRBJ2-1; D ambiguous. CDR1 is SGDLS, CDR2 YYNGEE, per germline. The CDR3 runs 13 residues. The V and J ends lost 4 bases and 5 bases respectively, with 10 bases between them. The CDR3, as DNA: TGTGCCAGCAGCAAGTTGTTCGACAATGAGCAGTTCTTC. Protein product: CASSKLFDNEQFF.

V and J are TRBV12-2 and TRBJ2-2; TRBD1 is taken as the D call from the table, unchecked against the DNA. TRBV12-2 is a pseudogene. The CDR3 is 18 residues long. The DNA for the CDR3 is TGTGCAAGTCGCGATCGACAGGGTAAGGACCAAGGCACCGGGGAGCTGTTTTTT. Protein: CASRDRQGKDQGTGELFF.

The chain employs TRBV5-4 and TRBJ2-5; D is ambiguous. Germline lookup yields CDR1 SGHNT and CDR2 YYREEE (reference sequence). V lost 0 bases to trimming and J lost 2 bases, with 5 bases between them. The CDR3 length is 13 residues. The CDR3 protein is CASSLVDQETQYF. As DNA, the CDR3 is TGTGCCAGCAGCTTGGTTGATCAAGAGACCCAGTACTTC.

This rearrangement joins TRBV28 to TRBJ2-7; TRBD1 is a possible D gene (6 bases). The germline V gene has CDR1 MDHEN and CDR2 SYDVKM. This CDR3 has 17 residues. V shed 6 bases and J shed 1 base, with 22 bases lying between them. This CDR3 is CASREIRGERGSYEQYF. The DNA for the CDR3 is TGTGCCAGCAGGGAAATAAGAGGGGAAAGGGGGTCCTACGAGCAGTACTTC.